The sequence of this T cell receptor (beta chain) was determined in a study of T cell responses to AZD1222 COVID-19 vaccine. Some clones are missing from TCRdb's copy, which holds only in-frame ones; the method was immunoSEQ multiplex PCR. The sample comprises about 130,000 clones, 70% to 90% of which are singletons, and roughly 1.6% rests with the top ten. The length of the CDR3 is 15 residues. Germline V CDR1 and CDR2: LGHDT, YNNKEL (reference sequence). J lost 4 bases, V lost 5 bases, and 5 bases had no gene match. Study-wide results and limits: A mostly white British donor set with more females was recruited, and clonal diversity was possibly underestimated. The number of AZD1222 recipients seropositive at baseline was only six.

For this clone: The antigen remains unidentified.

This sample comprised peripheral blood, obtained on day 0 of AZD1222 vaccination. This TCR was sampled from an adult in good health. The V gene is TRBV3-1 (or the pseudogene TRBV3-2), the J gene TRBJ2-7, with 13 bases identical to TRBD2. This CDR3 is CASSWTSGRGYEQYF. CDR3 nucleotide sequence: TGTGCCAGCAGCTGGACTAGCGGGAGAGGGTACGAGCAGTACTTC.